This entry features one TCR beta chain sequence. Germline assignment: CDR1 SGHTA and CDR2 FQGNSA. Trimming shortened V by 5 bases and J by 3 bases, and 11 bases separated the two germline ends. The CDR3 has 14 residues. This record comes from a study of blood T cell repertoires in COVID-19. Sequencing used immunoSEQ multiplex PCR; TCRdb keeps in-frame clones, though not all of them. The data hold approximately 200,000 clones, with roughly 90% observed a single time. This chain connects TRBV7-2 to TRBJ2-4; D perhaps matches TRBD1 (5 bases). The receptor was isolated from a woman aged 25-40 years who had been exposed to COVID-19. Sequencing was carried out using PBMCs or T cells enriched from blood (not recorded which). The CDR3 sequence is CASSPRADKNIQYF. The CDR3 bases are TGTGCCAGCAGCCCCAGGGCCGACAAAAACATTCAGTACTTC.